This T cell receptor (beta chain) comes out of a study of OX40 agonist ivuxolimab in advanced cancers. Looking at the study overall: Dose-escalation subjects each had hepatocellular carcinoma, melanoma, renal cell or head and neck cancer.

Trimming shortened V by 3 bases and J by 2 bases, and 10 bases separated the two germline ends. The CDR3 totals 15 residues. CDR1 MDHEN and CDR2 SYDVKM come from the germline V gene. Here immunoSEQ multiplex PCR was the method, and the copy in TCRdb shows in-frame clones only, minus some. The data contain around 35,000 clones, approximately 78% of them seen just once; the ten biggest clones take up 20% to 25%. The chain links TRBV28 to TRBJ2-2, with D possibly matching TRBD1 (5 bases). The TCR sequence derives from an adult with an advanced solid tumor such as melanoma, head and neck, liver or kidney cancer. The source material was CD4+ or CD8+ T cells sorted from blood, sampled in a trial of the OX40 agonist ivuxolimab. The CDR3 region has the DNA TGTGCCAGCAGTTTCCCACAGGACAACACCGGGGAGCTGTTTTTT. Its protein product is CASSFPQDNTGELFF.